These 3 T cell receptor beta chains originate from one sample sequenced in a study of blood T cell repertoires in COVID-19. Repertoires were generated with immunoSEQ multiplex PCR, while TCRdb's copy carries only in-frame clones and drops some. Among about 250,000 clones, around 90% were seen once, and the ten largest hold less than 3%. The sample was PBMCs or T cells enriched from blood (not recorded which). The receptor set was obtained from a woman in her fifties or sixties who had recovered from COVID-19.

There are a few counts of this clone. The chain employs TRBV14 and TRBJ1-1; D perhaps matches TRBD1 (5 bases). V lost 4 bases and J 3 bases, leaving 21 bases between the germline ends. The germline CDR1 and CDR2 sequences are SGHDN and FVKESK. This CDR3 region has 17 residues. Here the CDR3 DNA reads TGTGCCAGCAGCCCCACAGGTTCCCGTCGGGCGGACACTGAAGCTTTCTTT. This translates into CASSPTGSRRADTEAFF.

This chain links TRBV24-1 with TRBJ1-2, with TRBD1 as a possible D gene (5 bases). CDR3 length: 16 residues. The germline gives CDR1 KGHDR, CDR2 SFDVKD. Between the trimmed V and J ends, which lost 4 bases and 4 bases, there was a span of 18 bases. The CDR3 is CATSDTRRGGGYGYTF. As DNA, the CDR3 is TGTGCCACCAGTGACACCCGAAGGGGAGGAGGCTATGGCTACACCTTC.

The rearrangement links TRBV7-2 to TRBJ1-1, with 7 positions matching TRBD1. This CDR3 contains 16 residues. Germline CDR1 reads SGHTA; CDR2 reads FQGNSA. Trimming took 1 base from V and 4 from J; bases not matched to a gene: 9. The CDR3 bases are TGTGCCAGCAGCTTAGTATCCCAGGGGGTTGGCACTGAAGCTTTCTTT. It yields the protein CASSLVSQGVGTEAFF.